The sequence of this T cell receptor beta chain was determined in a study of regulatory T cells in long-lasting Graves disease. The CDR3 extends over 15 amino acids. Per the germline V gene, CDR1 is MNHEY and CDR2 is SVGEGT. With 2 bases removed from V and 3 bases from J, the gap between germline ends came to 8 bases. Time point meaning: persistent/refractory GD, antithyroid drugs over 5 years with positive TRAb. RNA from PBMCs was the source of the TCR library. Construction of the TCR beta libraries employed iRepertoire HTBI primers in conjunction with Arm-PCR of CDR3 regions. One entry per CDR3 protein, called by TCRdb with MiXCR from the multiplex PCR reads. The table records around 300,000 distinct CDR3 sequences, approximately 20% of them present only once. This clonotype was picked up many times.

V usage is TRBV6-2 or TRBV6-3 and J usage is TRBJ2-6, with D possibly matching TRBD1 (6 bases). The sequencing here drew on peripheral blood mononuclear cells (PBMCs), taken when the disease was refractory, from a patient treated with antithyroid drugs. The clonotype comes from a female donor with Graves disease. In DNA, the CDR3 is TGTGCCAGCAGTTACACAGGGTATGGGGCCAACGTCCTGACTTTC. Protein product: CASSYTGYGANVLTF.